Each of the 18 T cell receptor beta chains below was sequenced from the same sample in a study of blood T cell repertoires in COVID-19. The assay was immunoSEQ multiplex PCR, and TCRdb's table has in-frame clones only and misses some. The repertoire holds about 260,000 clones, over 80% seen once, with roughly 4.3% in the top ten. Sequencing was performed on PBMCs or T cells enriched from blood (not recorded which). The receptors shown here come from a woman in her thirties with acute COVID-19.

The rearrangement uses TRBV19 and TRBJ2-1, with TRBD1 matching 9 bases. With 8 bases clipped from V and 0 bases from J, the junction kept 11 bases outside the gene matches. CDR1 and CDR2 from the germline V gene are LNHDA and SQIVND (reference sequence). The length of the CDR3 is 17 residues. The CDR3 is CASQLRGQGSSYNEQFF. CDR3 DNA: TGTGCCAGTCAACTGAGGGGACAGGGTAGCTCCTACAATGAGCAGTTCTTC.

This chain connects TRBV19 to TRBJ2-7, with TRBD1 as a possible D gene (6 bases). Trimming removed 4 bases from V and 5 bases from J, with 12 bases in between. From germline, CDR1 is LNHDA and CDR2 SQIVND (reference sequence). The CDR3 runs 13 residues. The DNA of the CDR3 is TGTGCCAGTAGTAACAGGGAGAACCACGAGCAGTACTTC. Protein product: CASSNRENHEQYF.

This rearrangement joins TRBV28 to TRBJ1-1; 8 nucleotides match TRBD1. Germline trimming cut 1 base from V and 4 bases from J; bases unmatched to any gene: 5. This CDR3 has 15 amino acids. Germline CDR1 reads MDHEN; CDR2 reads SYDVKM. The CDR3 region is CASSLFQGAVTEAFF. The CDR3 region has the DNA TGTGCCAGCAGTTTATTTCAGGGGGCTGTCACTGAAGCTTTCTTT.

DNA for the CDR3: TGTGCCAGCAGTCCTGACGACACTCCCTCCTACGAGCAGTACTTC. Translation: CASSPDDTPSYEQYF. The chain carries TRBV6-5 and TRBJ2-7; no clear D gene. The CDR3 runs 15 residues. Trimming took 5 bases from V and 0 from J, leaving 14 bases between them. Germline lookup yields CDR1 MNHEY and CDR2 SVGAGI.

The chain combines TRBV27 with TRBJ1-6, with 8 bases fitting TRBD1. The CDR3 totals 13 residues. The J segment lost 10 bases and the V segment lost 3 bases, leaving 2 bases of the junction unmatched. The germline V gene encodes CDR1 MNHEY and CDR2 SMNVEV (reference sequence). In DNA, the CDR3 is TGTGCCAGCAGTTTCGACAGGGGCTCACCCCTCCACTTT. This encodes CASSFDRGSPLHF.

V and J are TRBV2 and TRBJ1-6; 11 bases fit TRBD1. Germline CDR1 SNHLY, CDR2 FYNNEI. The J segment lost 10 bases and the V segment lost 4 bases, leaving 6 bases of the junction unmatched. The CDR3 extends over 15 amino acids. The CDR3 is CASSARTGGGSPLHF. CDR3 DNA: TGTGCCAGCAGTGCCCGGACAGGGGGCGGCTCACCCCTCCACTTT.

V gene TRBV7-3 combines with J gene TRBJ2-1; maybe TRBD1 (6 bases). There are 15 residues in the CDR3. Germline assignment: CDR1 SGHTA and CDR2 FQGTGA. V was shortened by 2 bases and J by 3 bases, with 11 bases between the two germline ends. For the CDR3, the DNA is TGTGCCAGCAGCTTATCAGGGGCGAACTACAATGAGCAGTTCTTC. It encodes CASSLSGANYNEQFF.

This clone appeared once. The CDR3 here is CASSIAEGLLNEQFF. In DNA, the CDR3 is TGTGCCAGTAGTATAGCTGAGGGACTTCTCAATGAGCAGTTCTTC. The chain links TRBV19 to TRBJ2-1; maybe TRBD2 (6 bases). The CDR3 consists of 15 residues. CDR1 is LNHDA and CDR2 is SQIVND in the germline V gene (reference sequence). V shed 1 base and J shed 6 bases, with 13 bases lying between them.

The rearrangement joins TRBV7-3 to TRBJ2-7; TRBD2 matches at 12 bases. This CDR3 region has 15 residues. Germline V gene lookup returns CDR1 SGHTA and CDR2 FQGTGA. After removal of 6 bases from V and 2 bases from J, the junction contained 5 bases not matched to a gene. CDR3 sequence reads: CASSPLAGGTYEQYF. CDR3 in DNA: TGTGCCAGCAGTCCACTAGCGGGAGGAACCTACGAGCAGTACTTC.

V is TRBV9 and J is TRBJ2-6; weak D call: TRBD1 (5 bases). V lost 4 bases and J lost 0, with 20 bases in between. This CDR3 region has 19 residues. Germline-derived CDR1 and CDR2 are SGDLS and YYNGEE. CDR3 sequence: CASSTRPRQLSSGANVLTF. In DNA, the CDR3 is TGTGCCAGCAGCACCAGACCCCGACAGCTGAGCTCTGGGGCCAACGTCCTGACTTTC.

The chain joins TRBV27 to TRBJ2-7; 8 bases align to TRBD1. The V segment lost 6 bases and the J segment 7 bases; nucleotides outside the gene matches: 2. Germline assignment: CDR1 MNHEY and CDR2 SMNVEV (reference sequence). CDR3 length: 11 amino acids. The CDR3 spells CASSQGAEQYF. DNA for the CDR3: TGTGCCAGCAGCCAGGGGGCAGAGCAGTACTTC.

The V call is TRBV30, the J call TRBJ1-6; TRBD1 agrees at 10 bases. V shed 5 bases and J 9 bases; nucleotides not matched to a gene: 4. The CDR3 sequence is 13 residues long. From germline, CDR1 is GTSNPN and CDR2 SVGIG (reference sequence). The CDR3 region is CAWDRDRGSPLHF. The CDR3 bases are TGTGCCTGGGACCGGGACAGGGGTTCACCCCTCCACTTT.

This chain uses TRBV23-1 with TRBJ2-1, with a weak D call TRBD2 (6 bases). TRBV23-1 is an open reading frame, and its role is uncertain. There are 16 residues in the CDR3. Trimming took 3 bases from V and 5 from J, leaving 17 bases between them. CDR3 nucleotide sequence: TGCGCCAGCAGTCAGCCTTCGGGACTGCAACACAATGAGCAGTTCTTC. Protein product: CASSQPSGLQHNEQFF.

This rearrangement joins TRBV3-1 (or the pseudogene TRBV3-2) to TRBJ2-2; D may be TRBD1 (5 bases). The CDR3 extends over 15 amino acids. From germline, CDR1 is LGHDT and CDR2 YNNKEL (reference sequence). Trimming pared 4 bases from V and 4 bases from J, leaving 13 bases between. CDR3 nucleotide sequence: TGTGCCAGCAGCCTTATCCAGGGTGGCACCGGGGAGCTGTTTTTT. Translation gives CASSLIQGGTGELFF.

The chain has TRBV3-1 (or the pseudogene TRBV3-2) and TRBJ2-1, with 12 bases identical to TRBD2. This CDR3 region has 17 residues. After removal of 4 bases from V and 5 bases from J, the junction contained 9 bases not matched to a gene. Germline CDR1 LGHDT, CDR2 YNNKEL (reference sequence). The CDR3 here is CASSPSGASGRDNEQFF. Written as DNA, the CDR3 is TGTGCCAGCAGCCCATCTGGCGCTAGCGGGAGGGACAATGAGCAGTTCTTC.

The chain combines TRBV12-3 or TRBV12-4 with TRBJ1-5; D unclear. The CDR3 runs 12 residues. Trimming stripped 8 bases from V and 4 bases from J, with 9 bases between. The CDR3 coding sequence is TGTGCCAGCGGAGGAGCAAATCAGCCCCAGCATTTT. Protein: CASGGANQPQHF.

Comment on this clone: Germline and junction disagree at one end, which may indicate a read error. The chain joins TRBV28 to TRBJ2-7; TRBD2 matches at 10 bases. Germline V gene sequence: CDR1 MDHEN, CDR2 SYDVKM. This CDR3 spans 15 amino acids. Here the CDR3 reads CASSALRTSGIAGGF. The CDR3 bases are TGTGCCAGCAGTGCCCTTAGGACTAGCGGAATCGCAGGTGGCTTC.

The chain couples TRBV11-3 to TRBJ2-3; 7 nucleotides agree with TRBD2. CDR3 length: 13 amino acids. Germline loops: CDR1 SGHNT, CDR2 YENEEA. Trimming took 6 bases from V and 5 from J; bases not matched to a gene: 5. CDR3 DNA: TGTGCCAGCAGGGGAGGGGTTGAAGATACGCAGTATTTT. Amino acids: CASRGGVEDTQYF.